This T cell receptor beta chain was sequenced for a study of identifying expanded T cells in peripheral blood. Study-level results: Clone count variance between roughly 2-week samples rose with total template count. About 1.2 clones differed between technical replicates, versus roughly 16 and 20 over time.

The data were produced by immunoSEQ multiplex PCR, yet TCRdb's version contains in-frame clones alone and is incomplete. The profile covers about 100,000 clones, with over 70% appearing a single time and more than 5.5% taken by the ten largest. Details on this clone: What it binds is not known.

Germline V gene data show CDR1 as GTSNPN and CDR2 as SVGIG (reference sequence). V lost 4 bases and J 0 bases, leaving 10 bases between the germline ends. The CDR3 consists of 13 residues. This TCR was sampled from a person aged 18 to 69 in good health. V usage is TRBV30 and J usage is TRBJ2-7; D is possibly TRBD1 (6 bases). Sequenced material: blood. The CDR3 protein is CAWMGHDSYEQYF. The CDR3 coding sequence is TGTGCCTGGATGGGACATGACTCCTACGAGCAGTACTTC.